This TCR beta chain stems from a study of graft-versus-host responses after intestinal transplantation. The overall study: The recipients all started with anti-thymocyte globulin induction and then took tacrolimus and steroids for roughly 3 years.

The protocol was immunoSEQ multiplex PCR, while the TCRdb copy is restricted to in-frame clones and leaves out a portion. The top ten clones hold about 31% of a sample with 1,500 to 2,000 clones, around 77% of them seen once. Investigators treated the graft tissue so that it released intraepithelial and lamina propria lymphocytes. Points from the study as a whole: Subjects displaying graft-donor T cell macrochimerism possessed elevated graft-versus-host to host-versus-graft clonal ratios inside allografts. GvH clones appeared in recipient marrow, some first in ileum or blood.

Per the germline V gene, CDR1 is MGHDK and CDR2 is SYGVNS. This CDR3 spans 15 amino acids. As regards this clone: Antigen specificity is unknown.

The chain combines TRBV25-1 with TRBJ2-5; 9 bases agree with TRBD1. The DNA matches TRBJ2-7 better at its end, which makes the J call doubtful. The receptor comes from a human patient who received an intestinal transplant, so some T cells may come from the graft donor. Here the sequenced sample was ileum tissue, taken less than 550 days after transplant. CDR3 amino acids: CASSAPGQGSYEQYF. CDR3 coding DNA: TGTGCCAGCAGTGCGCCGGGACAGGGATCCTACGAGCAGTACTTC.